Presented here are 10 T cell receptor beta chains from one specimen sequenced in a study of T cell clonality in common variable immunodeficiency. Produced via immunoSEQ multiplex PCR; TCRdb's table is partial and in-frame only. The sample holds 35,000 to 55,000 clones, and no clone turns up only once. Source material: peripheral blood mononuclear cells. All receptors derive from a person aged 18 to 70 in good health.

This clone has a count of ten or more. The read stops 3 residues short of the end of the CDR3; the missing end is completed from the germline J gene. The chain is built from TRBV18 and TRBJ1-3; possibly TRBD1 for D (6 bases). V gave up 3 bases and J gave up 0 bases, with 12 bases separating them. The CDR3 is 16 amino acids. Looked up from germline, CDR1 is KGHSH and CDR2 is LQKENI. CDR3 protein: CASSPYGQYSGNTIYF. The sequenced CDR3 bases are TGTGCCAGCTCACCCTATGGACAGTACTCTGGAAACACC.

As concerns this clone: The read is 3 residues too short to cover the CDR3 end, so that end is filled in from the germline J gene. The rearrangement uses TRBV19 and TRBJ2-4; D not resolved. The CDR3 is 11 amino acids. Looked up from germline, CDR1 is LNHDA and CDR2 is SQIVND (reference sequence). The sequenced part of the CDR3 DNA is TGTGCCAGTAGTACTAACTATGGT. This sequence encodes CASSTNYG. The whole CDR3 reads CASSTNYGQYF.

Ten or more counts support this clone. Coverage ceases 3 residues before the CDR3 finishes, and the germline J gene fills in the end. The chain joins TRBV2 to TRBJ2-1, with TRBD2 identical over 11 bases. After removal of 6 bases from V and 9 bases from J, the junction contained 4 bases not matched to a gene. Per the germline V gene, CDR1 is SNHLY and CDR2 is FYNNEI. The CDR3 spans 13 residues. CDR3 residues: CASSYGTSGEQFF. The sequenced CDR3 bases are TGTGCCAGCAGCTACGGGACTAGCGGTGAG.

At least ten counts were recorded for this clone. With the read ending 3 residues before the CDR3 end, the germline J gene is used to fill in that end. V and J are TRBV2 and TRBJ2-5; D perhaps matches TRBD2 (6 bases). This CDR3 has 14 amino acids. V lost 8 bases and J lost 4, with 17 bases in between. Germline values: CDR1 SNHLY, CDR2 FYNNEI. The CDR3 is CASRGDRITETQYF. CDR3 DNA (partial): TGTGCCAGCCGCGGGGATAGGATAACAGAGACC.

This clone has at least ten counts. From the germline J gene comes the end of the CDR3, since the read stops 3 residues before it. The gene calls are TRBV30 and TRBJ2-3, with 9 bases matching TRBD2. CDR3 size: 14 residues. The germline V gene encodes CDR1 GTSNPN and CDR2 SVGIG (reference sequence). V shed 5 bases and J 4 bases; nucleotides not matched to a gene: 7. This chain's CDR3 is CAWRSAGGPDTQYF. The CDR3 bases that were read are TGTGCCTGGCGGTCTGCGGGAGGGCCAGATACG.

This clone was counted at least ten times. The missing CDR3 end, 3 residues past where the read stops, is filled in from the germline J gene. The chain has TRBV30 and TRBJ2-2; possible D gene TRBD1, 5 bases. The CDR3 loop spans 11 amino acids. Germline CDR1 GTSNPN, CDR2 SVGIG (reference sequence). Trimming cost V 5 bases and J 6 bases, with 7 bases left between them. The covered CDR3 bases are TGTGCCTGGGTAGGGGCCGGGGAG. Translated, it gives CAWVGAGE. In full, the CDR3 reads CAWVGAGELFF.

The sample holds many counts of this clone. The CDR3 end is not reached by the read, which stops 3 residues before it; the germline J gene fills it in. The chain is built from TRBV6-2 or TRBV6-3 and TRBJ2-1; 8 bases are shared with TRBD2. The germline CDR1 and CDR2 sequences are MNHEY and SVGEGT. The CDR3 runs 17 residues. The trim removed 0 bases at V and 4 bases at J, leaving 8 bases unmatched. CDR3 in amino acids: CASSYSGVAGYYNEQFF. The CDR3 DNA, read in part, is TGTGCCAGCAGTTACTCGGGGGTAGCGGGGTATTACAATGAG.

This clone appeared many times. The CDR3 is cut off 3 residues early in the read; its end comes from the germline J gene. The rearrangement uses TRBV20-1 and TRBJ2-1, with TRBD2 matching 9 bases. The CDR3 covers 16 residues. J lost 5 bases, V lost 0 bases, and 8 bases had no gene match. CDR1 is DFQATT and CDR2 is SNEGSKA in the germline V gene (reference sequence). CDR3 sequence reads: CSARDPWTSEDNEQFF. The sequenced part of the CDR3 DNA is TGCAGTGCTAGAGATCCTTGGACTAGCGAGGACAATGAG.

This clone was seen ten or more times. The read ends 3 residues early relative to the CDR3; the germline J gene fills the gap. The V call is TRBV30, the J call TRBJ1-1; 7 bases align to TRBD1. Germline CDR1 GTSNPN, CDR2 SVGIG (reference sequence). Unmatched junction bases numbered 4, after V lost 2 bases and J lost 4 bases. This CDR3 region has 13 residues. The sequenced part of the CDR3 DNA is TGTGCCTGGAGTTTCCAGGGGGGCACTGAA. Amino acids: CAWSFQGGTE. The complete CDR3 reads CAWSFQGGTEAFF.

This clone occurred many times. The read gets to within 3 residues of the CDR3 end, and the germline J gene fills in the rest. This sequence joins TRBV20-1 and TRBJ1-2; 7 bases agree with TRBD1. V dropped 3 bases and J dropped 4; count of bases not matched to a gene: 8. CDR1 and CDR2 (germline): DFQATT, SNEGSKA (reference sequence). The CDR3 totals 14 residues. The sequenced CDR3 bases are TGCAGTGCTAGCCCGGGACAGAGCCTCTATGGC. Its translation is CSASPGQSLYG. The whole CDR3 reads CSASPGQSLYGYTF.